The clone carrying this T cell receptor beta chain has only a few counts. Its antigen remains unidentified. The sample belongs to a study of cytomegalovirus exposure and HLA in healthy donors. Findings and caveats of the study: Excluded: some indistinguishable V segments such as TRBV6-2 and TRBV6-3. Most TCR sequences were rare, but some public TCRs occurred in many donors.

The PCR made use of 60 Vbeta and 13 Jbeta primers. The data were produced by immunoSEQ multiplex PCR, yet TCRdb's version contains in-frame clones alone and is incomplete. The table includes tens of thousands of clones, over 60% detected once. The CDR3 length is 15 residues. The V segment lost 8 bases and the J segment 0 bases; nucleotides outside the gene matches: 5. Germline V gives CDR1 LNHDA, CDR2 SQIVND (reference sequence). Sample: PBMCs. This TCR was recovered from a female donor in good health and CMV-seronegative. This chain uses TRBV19 with TRBJ2-2; the match to TRBD1 covers 8 bases. The CDR3 coding sequence is TGTGCCAGTTCATGGACAGGGACGAACACCGGGGAGCTGTTTTTT. It specifies CASSWTGTNTGELFF.